This is a list of T cell receptor beta chains from one sample in a study of blood T cell repertoires in COVID-19. TCRdb keeps only in-frame clones here, not all; method: immunoSEQ multiplex PCR. This table holds 150,000 to 180,000 clones, roughly 83% found once. The specimen was peripheral blood. All receptors derive from an older woman with acute or convalescent COVID-19. The CDR3 runs from the conserved cysteine through the conserved F or W. A D gene is named only where the DNA matches it firmly. The listing skips clone size in some rows; elsewhere it reads once, few, many or a size class.

v_call: TRBV2; clone_size: NA; j_call: TRBJ1-1; d_call: NA; cdr3_aa: CASLGANTEAFF; cdr3_nt: TGTGCCAGCCTGGGGGCGAACACTGAAGCTTTCTTT
v_call: TRBV7-9; clone_size: once; j_call: TRBJ1-5; d_call: TRBD1; cdr3_aa: CASTPGGSNQPQHF; cdr3_nt: TGTGCCAGCACCCCAGGGGGGAGCAATCAGCCCCAGCATTTT
v_call: TRBV3-1/TRBV3-2; clone_size: few; j_call: TRBJ1-3; d_call: NA; cdr3_aa: CASSQERGGGRRNTIYF; cdr3_nt: TGTGCCAGCAGCCAAGAAAGGGGGGGCGGGCGCCGAAACACCATATATTTT
v_call: TRBV28; clone_size: NA; j_call: TRBJ1-1; d_call: TRBD1; cdr3_aa: CASSDNRGGATEAFF; cdr3_nt: TGTGCCAGCAGTGACAACAGGGGAGGAGCAACTGAAGCTTTCTTT
v_call: TRBV3-1/TRBV3-2; clone_size: NA; j_call: TRBJ2-5; d_call: TRBD2; cdr3_aa: CASSQDPPAGGRETQYF; cdr3_nt: TGTGCCAGCAGCCAAGATCCCCCAGCGGGGGGCCGAGAGACCCAGTACTTC
v_call: TRBV2; clone_size: NA; j_call: TRBJ1-4; d_call: NA; cdr3_aa: CASTNLGREKLFF; cdr3_nt: TGTGCCAGCACCAACCTGGGCCGGGAAAAACTGTTTTTT
v_call: TRBV6-5; clone_size: NA; j_call: TRBJ1-2; d_call: NA; cdr3_aa: CASSYNGARGYTF; cdr3_nt: TGTGCCAGCAGTTATAATGGTGCGCGTGGCTACACCTTC
v_call: TRBV3-1/TRBV3-2; clone_size: NA; j_call: TRBJ2-3; d_call: NA; cdr3_aa: CASSQIVASTDTQYF; cdr3_nt: TGTGCCAGCAGCCAAATCGTCGCGAGCACAGATACGCAGTATTTT
v_call: TRBV30; clone_size: NA; j_call: TRBJ1-5; d_call: TRBD1; cdr3_aa: CACKGQNNQPQHF; cdr3_nt: TGTGCCTGCAAGGGACAGAACAATCAGCCCCAGCATTTT
v_call: TRBV9; clone_size: NA; j_call: TRBJ1-3; d_call: NA; cdr3_aa: CASSVDGGTLESTIYF; cdr3_nt: TGTGCCAGCAGCGTAGATGGGGGCACTCTGGAGAGCACCATATATTTT
v_call: TRBV29-1; clone_size: NA; j_call: TRBJ2-2; d_call: NA; cdr3_aa: CSVSEGSTGELFF; cdr3_nt: TGCAGCGTTTCCGAGGGAAGCACCGGGGAGCTGTTTTTT
v_call: TRBV27; clone_size: NA; j_call: TRBJ1-1; d_call: TRBD1; cdr3_aa: CASSSWGRGREAFF; cdr3_nt: TGTGCCAGCAGTTCCTGGGGCAGGGGGCGAGAAGCTTTCTTT
v_call: TRBV7-9; clone_size: NA; j_call: TRBJ2-3; d_call: TRBD2; cdr3_aa: CASSLGPSGRRTDTQYF; cdr3_nt: TGTGCCAGCAGCTTAGGGCCTAGCGGGAGACGCACAGATACGCAGTATTTT
v_call: TRBV19; clone_size: NA; j_call: TRBJ2-7; d_call: TRBD1; cdr3_aa: CASSNRGPSYEQYF; cdr3_nt: TGTGCCAGTAGCAACAGGGGGCCGTCCTACGAGCAGTACTTC
v_call: TRBV19; clone_size: NA; j_call: TRBJ1-1; d_call: NA; cdr3_aa: CASSIGPGDTEAFF; cdr3_nt: TGTGCCAGTAGTATTGGACCGGGGGACACTGAAGCTTTCTTT
v_call: TRBV7-9; clone_size: few; j_call: TRBJ2-3; d_call: NA; cdr3_aa: CASSPGSAGARTDTQYF; cdr3_nt: TGTGCCAGCAGCCCCGGCTCGGCGGGGGCTCGCACAGATACGCAGTATTTT
v_call: TRBV18; clone_size: NA; j_call: TRBJ1-2; d_call: NA; cdr3_aa: CASSPPVSVRNYGYTF; cdr3_nt: TGTGCCAGCTCACCACCGGTGAGTGTCAGGAACTATGGCTACACCTTC